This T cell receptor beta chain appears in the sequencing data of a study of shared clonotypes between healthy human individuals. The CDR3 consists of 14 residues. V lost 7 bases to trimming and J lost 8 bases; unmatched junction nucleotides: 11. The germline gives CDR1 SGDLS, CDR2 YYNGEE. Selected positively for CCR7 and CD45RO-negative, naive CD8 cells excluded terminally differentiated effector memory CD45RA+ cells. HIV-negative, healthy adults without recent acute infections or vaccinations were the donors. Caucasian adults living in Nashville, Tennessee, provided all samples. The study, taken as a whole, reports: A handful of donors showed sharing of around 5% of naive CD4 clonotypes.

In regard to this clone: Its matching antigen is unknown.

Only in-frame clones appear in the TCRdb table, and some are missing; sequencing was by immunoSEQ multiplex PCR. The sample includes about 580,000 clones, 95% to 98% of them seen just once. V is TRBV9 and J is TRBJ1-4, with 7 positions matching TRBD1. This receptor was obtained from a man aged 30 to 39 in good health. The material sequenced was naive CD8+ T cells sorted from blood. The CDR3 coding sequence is TGTGCCAGCGGTTCGTCGACAGGGAAAGAAAAACTGTTTTTT. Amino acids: CASGSSTGKEKLFF.